This TCR beta chain was identified in a study of blood T cell repertoires in COVID-19. Here immunoSEQ multiplex PCR was the method, and the copy in TCRdb shows in-frame clones only, minus some. Found here are 220,000 or so clones, around 91% of them singletons; the top ten hold about 16%. This sequence originates from a man in his thirties or forties who had been exposed to COVID-19. The sample comprised PBMCs or T cells enriched from blood (not recorded which).

CDR3 protein: CASNFGVGHSPLHF. CDR3 nucleotides: TGTGCCAGCAATTTCGGGGTAGGGCATTCACCCCTCCACTTT. The J gene is TRBJ1-6, the V gene TRBV6-5; D not certain. Trimming took off 7 bases at V and 8 bases at J, with 15 bases between the two ends. The CDR3 covers 14 residues. Looked up from germline, CDR1 is MNHEY and CDR2 is SVGAGI.